The 27 T cell receptor beta chains given below trace back to one sample, sequenced in a study of CD8 T cells in ankylosing spondylitis. Via MiXCR, TCRdb re-called the 5' RACE reads, giving one row per CDR3 protein. Of 250,000 to 300,000 distinct CDR3 sequences in the sample, around 18% were seen once. Source material: blood, either unsorted or a sorted T cell fraction (not recorded which). These receptors all come from a male donor with ankylosing spondylitis or in good health (not recorded which).

This clonotype came up a few times. The rearrangement links TRBV12-3 or TRBV12-4 to TRBJ2-1, with D perhaps matching TRBD2 (6 bases). V dropped 6 bases and J dropped 7 bases, with 16 bases sitting between them. The CDR3 consists of 14 residues. The CDR3 nucleotides are TGTGCCAGCAGGTCGGGACTTCTGATTAATGAGCAGTTCTTC. Translated: CASRSGLLINEQFF.

The CDR3 loop is CSARDAPLGEQFF. CDR3 coding DNA: TGCAGTGCTAGGGACGCTCCGTTGGGTGAGCAGTTCTTC. The V and J genes are TRBV20-1 and TRBJ2-1; D is unclear. The germline gives CDR1 DFQATT, CDR2 SNEGSKA (reference sequence). V dropped 3 bases and J dropped 9 bases, with 15 bases sitting between them. The CDR3 is 13 residues long.

The V and J genes are TRBV20-1 and TRBJ2-3; unclear D gene. Trimming left V 5 bases short and J 1 base short, with 10 bases between. This CDR3 is 13 amino acids long. CDR1 DFQATT and CDR2 SNEGSKA come from the germline V gene (reference sequence). CDR3 nucleotides: TGCAGTGCTTATCTTAGCCGCACAGATACGCAGTATTTT. It encodes CSAYLSRTDTQYF.

This clonotype was observed a handful of times. This chain links TRBV9 with TRBJ1-2; 11 bases map to TRBD1. The CDR3 has 13 residues. J lost 4 bases, V lost 6 bases, and 2 bases had no gene match. CDR1 SGDLS and CDR2 YYNGEE come from the germline V gene. The CDR3 coding sequence is TGTGCCAGCAAAGGGACAGGGGGCTATGGCTACACCTTC. Translating gives CASKGTGGYGYTF.

V usage is TRBV24-1 and J usage is TRBJ2-2, with a weak D call TRBD2 (5 bases). Germline CDR1 KGHDR, CDR2 SFDVKD. The length of the CDR3 is 13 residues. V gave up 7 bases and J gave up 5 bases, with 10 bases separating them. The chain's CDR3 is CATRAPGTGELFF. CDR3 coding DNA: TGTGCCACCAGGGCCCCGGGAACCGGGGAGCTGTTTTTT.

This clonotype occurred a few times. The chain uses TRBV5-1 and TRBJ2-2; possible D gene TRBD2, 5 bases. Germline CDR1 and CDR2: SGHRS and YFSETQ. The CDR3 is 15 amino acids. V lost 1 base to trimming and J lost 3 bases, with 10 bases between them. The chain's CDR3 is CASSLTGFDTGELFF. The CDR3 DNA reads TGCGCCAGCAGCTTGACGGGGTTTGACACCGGGGAGCTGTTTTTT.

This clonotype was observed a handful of times. The chain links TRBV28 to TRBJ1-2, with 7 bases that match TRBD1. CDR1 and CDR2 (germline): MDHEN, SYDVKM. The trim removed 1 base at V and 5 bases at J, leaving 22 bases unmatched. This CDR3 comprises 20 residues. CDR3 sequence (DNA): TGTGCCAGCAGTTTATTATCCCCTTCCGGTCCAGGGGGTGGGAGTTATGGCTACACCTTC. It codes for CASSLLSPSGPGGGSYGYTF.

The V and J genes are TRBV5-1 and TRBJ2-1; D is unclear. CDR1 is SGHRS, CDR2 YFSETQ, per germline. CDR3 length: 13 residues. V was trimmed by 0 bases and J by 5 bases, leaving 6 bases between them. This CDR3 is CASSLESNNEQFF. The CDR3 coding sequence is TGCGCCAGCAGCTTGGAATCGAACAATGAGCAGTTCTTC.

The count of this clonotype is one. The V call is TRBV6-5, the J call TRBJ1-5; tentative D call: TRBD1 (5 bases). CDR1 and CDR2 from the germline V gene are MNHEY and SVGAGI. V was clipped by 2 bases and J by 6 bases, with 14 bases between them. The CDR3 loop spans 15 amino acids. The CDR3 is CASSYKVGDFQPQHF. CDR3 sequence (DNA): TGTGCCAGCAGTTACAAGGTGGGGGACTTTCAGCCCCAGCATTTT.

The genes are TRBV12-3 or TRBV12-4 and TRBJ2-5; perhaps D is TRBD1 or TRBD2 (6 bases each). CDR3 length equals 16 residues. V dropped 6 bases and J dropped 0 bases, with 17 bases sitting between them. CDR3 region: CASRPGGGDYQETQYF. Written as DNA, the CDR3 is TGTGCCAGCAGACCCGGAGGGGGTGACTACCAAGAGACCCAGTACTTC.

This clonotype was recorded a few times. V usage is TRBV6-2 or TRBV6-3 and J usage is TRBJ1-1; possibly TRBD1 for D (6 bases). This CDR3 region has 20 residues. Germline CDR1 is MNHEY and CDR2 is SVGEGT. Deletions cut 6 bases from V and 1 base from J, with 30 bases between. This chain's CDR3 is CASSPLNRLKTGLENTEAFF. The CDR3 DNA follows: TGTGCCAGCAGCCCCCTAAACCGCCTAAAGACAGGTCTTGAGAACACTGAAGCTTTCTTT.

This clonotype has ten or more counts. The chain recombines TRBV5-5 with TRBJ2-2; D not resolved. V was pared by 4 bases and J by 6 bases, with 10 bases between. The CDR3 is 13 residues long. Germline-derived CDR1 and CDR2 are SGHKS and YYEKEE (reference sequence). CDR3: CASSGWGAGELFF. CDR3 nucleotides: TGTGCCAGCAGCGGGTGGGGTGCCGGGGAGCTGTTTTTT.

This clonotype was counted a few times. The chain links TRBV20-1 to TRBJ2-1; 13 bases agree with TRBD2. Germline V CDR1 and CDR2: DFQATT, SNEGSKA (reference sequence). CDR3 length: 14 amino acids. The trim removed 6 bases at V and 4 bases at J, leaving 3 bases unmatched. CDR3 nucleotides: TGCAGTGCCTTGACTAGCGGGAGGTACAATGAGCAGTTCTTC. This encodes CSALTSGRYNEQFF.

The rearrangement links TRBV6-1 to TRBJ2-1; TRBD1 might be the D (6 bases). Trimming removed 8 bases from V and 7 bases from J, with 21 bases in between. Germline loops: CDR1 MNHNS, CDR2 SASEGT. The CDR3 extends over 15 amino acids. The CDR3 sequence is CASCIGTNFVNEQFF. CDR3 bases: TGTGCCAGCTGTATCGGGACAAATTTTGTGAATGAGCAGTTCTTC.

This clonotype was counted only a few times. The chain has TRBV12-3 or TRBV12-4 and TRBJ2-3, with 7 positions matching TRBD2. This CDR3 has 15 amino acids. The J segment lost 5 bases and the V segment lost 5 bases, leaving 10 bases of the junction unmatched. CDR3 amino acids: CASSLKRGGIDTQYF. The DNA for the CDR3 is TGTGCCAGCAGTCTAAAGCGGGGTGGGATAGATACGCAGTATTTT.

There are a few counts of this clonotype. The J gene is TRBJ2-1, the V gene TRBV28; 7 nucleotides agree with TRBD2. Looked up from germline, CDR1 is MDHEN and CDR2 is SYDVKM. The CDR3 has 13 residues. The CDR3 reads CVSSREINNEQFF. Here the CDR3 DNA reads TGTGTTTCGTCGCGGGAGATCAACAATGAGCAGTTCTTC.

The chain uses TRBV29-1 and TRBJ2-3; D is undetermined. V was trimmed by 4 bases and J by 4 bases, leaving 9 bases between them. Germline-derived CDR1 and CDR2 are SQVTM and ANQGSEA. This CDR3 has 12 residues. CDR3 nucleotides: TGCAGCGTTGGGGGTGGTCCAGATACGCAGTATTTT. Its translation is CSVGGGPDTQYF.

In its sample, this clonotype was seen a few times. The genes are TRBV6-1 and TRBJ2-7; 9 bases are shared with TRBD1. The length of the CDR3 is 15 residues. After removal of 0 bases from V and 2 bases from J, the junction contained 2 bases not matched to a gene. Germline CDR1 reads MNHNS; CDR2 reads SASEGT. The CDR3 region has the DNA TGTGCCAGCAGTGAAGCCGGGACAGGGACCTACGAGCAGTACGTC. It is translated as CASSEAGTGTYEQYV.

This clonotype was seen more than once but under ten times. The J gene is TRBJ2-5, the V gene TRBV15; the D gene is possibly TRBD1 (5 bases). V was cut by 3 bases and J by 4 bases, with 9 bases left in between. CDR3 length: 13 residues. Germline V gene lookup returns CDR1 LNHNV and CDR2 YYDKDF (reference sequence). The CDR3 reads CATSRDTGETQYF. DNA for the CDR3: TGTGCCACCAGCAGGGACACGGGAGAGACCCAGTACTTC.

V is TRBV29-1 and J is TRBJ2-1; 7 bases map to TRBD1. Germline V lookup: CDR1 SQVTM, CDR2 ANQGSEA. The V and J ends lost 4 bases and 0 bases, in that order; junction bases with no gene match: 3. CDR3 length: 14 amino acids. DNA for the CDR3: TGCAGCGTTGTTCCAGGGGGCTCCTACAATGAGCAGTTCTTC. Translated: CSVVPGGSYNEQFF.

This clonotype was detected only a few times. The chain is built from TRBV20-1 and TRBJ2-3; 9 bases line up with TRBD2. With 0 bases clipped from V and 5 bases from J, the junction kept 6 bases outside the gene matches. The CDR3 has 15 amino acids. Germline lookup yields CDR1 DFQATT and CDR2 SNEGSKA (reference sequence). CDR3 bases: TGCAGTGCTAGAGATGGGCGGGAGGGGCAAGATACGCAGTATTTT. It encodes CSARDGREGQDTQYF.

This rearrangement joins TRBV12-3 or TRBV12-4 to TRBJ1-1; perhaps TRBD1 as D (5 bases). This CDR3 region has 13 residues. Trimming took off 3 bases at V and 3 bases at J, with 8 bases between the two ends. The CDR3 is CASSFGAYTEAFF. The CDR3 DNA reads TGTGCCAGCAGTTTCGGGGCGTACACTGAAGCTTTCTTT.

The gene calls are TRBV5-8 and TRBJ1-5, with a weak D call TRBD1 (5 bases). V was shortened by 2 bases and J by 2 bases, with 14 bases between the two germline ends. Germline values: CDR1 SGHTS, CDR2 YDEGEE. The CDR3 length is 16 residues. CDR3 coding DNA: TGTGCCAGCAGCTTTCCAGGAGGGGTTGGCAATCAGCCCCAGCATTTT. Encoded protein: CASSFPGGVGNQPQHF.

This clonotype was observed at least ten times. The gene calls are TRBV12-3 or TRBV12-4 and TRBJ2-1; 8 bases line up with TRBD1. The CDR3 is made up of 14 amino acids. Losses at the gene ends were 3 bases for V and 6 bases for J; bases not matched to a gene: 4. The CDR3 sequence: CASSFVQGANEQFF. The CDR3 coding sequence is TGTGCCAGCAGTTTCGTTCAGGGGGCCAATGAGCAGTTCTTC.

V usage is TRBV20-1 and J usage is TRBJ2-5, with no clear D. Trimming took off 0 bases at V and 5 bases at J, with 10 bases between the two ends. This CDR3 is built from 13 residues. Germline V gene sequence: CDR1 DFQATT, CDR2 SNEGSKA (reference sequence). CDR3 loop: CSARDIIGETQYF. The CDR3 DNA reads as TGCAGTGCTAGAGATATCATAGGGGAGACCCAGTACTTC.

This clonotype has a handful of counts. The chain employs TRBV7-2 and TRBJ2-5; no firm D call. The germline gives CDR1 SGHTA, CDR2 FQGNSA. The length of the CDR3 is 15 residues. The V and J ends lost 5 bases and 5 bases respectively, with 18 bases between them. CDR3 residues: CASSPGSQSWETQYF. The CDR3 DNA reads TGTGCCAGCAGCCCCGGCAGCCAAAGTTGGGAGACCCAGTACTTC. The full variable domain, in which reference TRBV7-2 and TRBJ2-5 provide the parts outside the CDR3, is GAGVSQSPSNKVTEKGKDVELRCDPISGHTALYWYRQSLGQGLEFLIYFQGNSAPDKSGLPSDRFSAERTGGSVSTLTIQRTQQEDSAVYLCASSPGSQSWETQYFGPGTRLLVL.

This clonotype was counted a few times. V gene TRBV10-3 combines with J gene TRBJ2-1; tentatively, D is TRBD2 (6 bases). Trimming took 10 bases from V and 4 from J, leaving 20 bases between them. This CDR3 spans 15 amino acids. Germline loops: CDR1 ENHRY, CDR2 SYGVKD. Here the CDR3 reads CATKPLVAVYNEQFF. The CDR3 DNA reads as TGTGCCACCAAACCCTTGGTAGCGGTATACAATGAGCAGTTCTTC.